What follows are 27 T cell receptor beta chains derived from one specimen sequenced in a study of T cell responses to AZD1222 COVID-19 vaccine (dated by TCRdb to 2020 to 2023). Library prep was done by the immunoSEQ multiplex PCR assay. As stored in TCRdb, this immuneACCESS dataset retains in-frame rearrangements with V and J assigned. A fraction of the clones does not appear; measured against another copy, unresolved V genes explain less than half of the discrepancy, and the remainder lacks a known reason. This sample lists over 150,000 clones; roughly 90% were detected once. The ten largest clones add up to roughly 5.5% of the sample. The sample's time point, from its label and the paper: baseline before first vaccination. Sequencing was performed on peripheral blood, taken on day 0 of AZD1222 vaccination. Receptors were obtained from an adult in good health.

The CDR3: CASRPTSGRLANEQFF. The CDR3 DNA follows: TGTGCCAGCAGACCGACTAGCGGGAGACTCGCCAATGAGCAGTTCTTC. V usage is TRBV28 and J usage is TRBJ2-1, with 12 bases lining up with TRBD2. Trimming removed 6 bases from V and 6 bases from J; junction bases left unmatched: 9. This CDR3 has 16 amino acids. CDR1 and CDR2 (germline): MDHEN, SYDVKM.

The chain recombines TRBV19 with TRBJ1-6; TRBD1 matches at 7 bases. Looked up from germline, CDR1 is LNHDA and CDR2 is SQIVND (reference sequence). CDR3 length equals 14 residues. The J segment lost 7 bases and the V segment lost 5 bases, leaving 5 bases of the junction unmatched. The CDR3 is CASSPQGNNSPLHF. CDR3 DNA: TGTGCCAGTAGTCCACAGGGGAACAATTCACCCCTCCACTTT.

The gene calls are TRBV7-2 and TRBJ1-2; the match to TRBD1 covers 8 bases. There are 15 residues in the CDR3. Losses at the gene ends were 5 bases for V and 6 bases for J; bases not matched to a gene: 11. In germline, CDR1 is SGHTA, CDR2 FQGNSA. The CDR3 here is CASSPQGAYSNGYTF. In DNA form, the CDR3 reads TGTGCCAGCAGCCCGCAGGGGGCGTATAGTAATGGCTACACCTTC.

The chain joins TRBV7-2 to TRBJ2-6; D ambiguous. V was shortened by 5 bases and J by 0 bases, with 8 bases between the two germline ends. Germline CDR1 is SGHTA and CDR2 is FQGNSA. The CDR3 is made up of 15 amino acids. The CDR3 loop is CASSPAHSGANVLTF. DNA for the CDR3: TGTGCCAGCAGCCCCGCCCACTCTGGGGCCAACGTCCTGACTTTC.

The chain has TRBV4-3 and TRBJ1-5; D unresolved. The CDR3 sequence is 19 residues long. Germline CDR1 reads LGHNA; CDR2 reads YSLEER. V was pared by 0 bases and J by 8 bases, with 26 bases between. CDR3 DNA sequence: TGCGCCAGCAGCCAAGATACTTGGGGTCCCGAATCGATGTCGAAGCCCCAGCATTTT. It translates to CASSQDTWGPESMSKPQHF.

The J gene is TRBJ2-5, the V gene TRBV29-1; D not resolved. Germline CDR1 is SQVTM and CDR2 is ANQGSEA. V lost 3 bases to trimming and J lost 7 bases, with 9 bases between them. The CDR3 covers 11 residues. CDR3 amino acids: CSVDWSGTQYF. CDR3 sequence (DNA): TGCAGCGTTGATTGGAGTGGGACCCAGTACTTC.

This chain connects TRBV7-3 to TRBJ2-1; 9 nucleotides line up with TRBD1. The CDR3 is made up of 14 amino acids. V was pared by 3 bases and J by 8 bases, with 5 bases of the junction left unmatched. CDR1 is SGHTA, CDR2 FQGTGA, per germline. The CDR3 here is CASSLGQGGYEQFF. The CDR3 coding sequence is TGTGCCAGCAGCTTGGGACAGGGAGGGTATGAGCAGTTCTTC.

This rearrangement joins TRBV14 to TRBJ1-2; D is uncertain. The V gene's germline CDR1 is SGHDN and CDR2 FVKESK. V shed 4 bases and J shed 5 bases, with 8 bases lying between them. The CDR3 covers 12 residues. The CDR3 DNA is TGTGCCAGCAGCCCCGGCCAGTATGGCTACACCTTC. It translates to CASSPGQYGYTF.

CDR3 sequence (DNA): TGTGCCAGCAGCCCTCACGGGGCCGCGCGGGGAAATTCACCCCTCCACTTT. Its protein product is CASSPHGAARGNSPLHF. The rearrangement uses TRBV7-2 and TRBJ1-6; possibly TRBD1 for D (5 bases). The V and J ends lost 5 bases and 7 bases respectively, with 21 bases between them. Germline V CDR1 and CDR2: SGHTA, FQGNSA. The CDR3 contains 17 residues.

J is TRBJ2-7 and V is TRBV19, with no clear D. CDR1 and CDR2 from the germline V gene are LNHDA and SQIVND (reference sequence). The V gene lost 4 bases and the J gene lost 0 bases, with 4 bases spanning the gap. The CDR3 is made up of 12 amino acids. Here the CDR3 DNA reads TGTGCCAGTAGTAAGAACTCCTACGAGCAGTACTTC. It yields the protein CASSKNSYEQYF.

V gene TRBV27 combines with J gene TRBJ1-5; 9 positions match TRBD1. The length of the CDR3 is 15 residues. Looked up from germline, CDR1 is MNHEY and CDR2 is SMNVEV (reference sequence). The J segment lost 3 bases and the V segment lost 5 bases, leaving 5 bases of the junction unmatched. The CDR3 protein is CASSRGTGFNQPQHF. The CDR3 nucleotides read TGTGCCAGCAGTCGAGGGACAGGGTTCAATCAGCCCCAGCATTTT.

This chain joins TRBV11-2 and TRBJ2-5; 9 bases are a match to TRBD1. After removal of 3 bases from V and 5 bases from J, the junction contained 7 bases not matched to a gene. CDR3 length: 15 residues. CDR1 SGHAT and CDR2 FQNNGV come from the germline V gene. The DNA of the CDR3 is TGTGCCAGCAGCTTTGGGGACAGGGTTAGGGAGACCCAGTACTTC. This sequence encodes CASSFGDRVRETQYF.

V gene TRBV6-5 combines with J gene TRBJ1-5, with unresolved D. The V end was cut by 6 bases, the J end by 3 bases, with 12 bases between. The CDR3 covers 14 residues. Germline CDR1 MNHEY, CDR2 SVGAGI. The CDR3 sequence: CASRSAVPNQPQHF. The CDR3 DNA reads as TGTGCCAGCAGGTCGGCAGTCCCCAATCAGCCCCAGCATTTT.

The rearrangement uses TRBV2 and TRBJ2-2, with 8 bases that match TRBD1. Trimming cost V 5 bases and J 4 bases; bases outside gene matches: 6. The CDR3 consists of 15 residues. Germline CDR1 SNHLY, CDR2 FYNNEI. This CDR3 is CASSPDRGGTGELFF. Written as DNA, the CDR3 is TGTGCCAGCAGTCCTGACAGGGGTGGCACCGGGGAGCTGTTTTTT.

The rearrangement uses TRBV11-2 and TRBJ1-4, with 7 bases aligning to TRBD1. The CDR3 covers 14 residues. Germline V lookup: CDR1 SGHAT, CDR2 FQNNGV. V was pared by 5 bases and J by 1 base, with 1 base of the junction left unmatched. The CDR3 DNA reads as TGTGCCAGCAGCCGGGACAGAACTAATGAAAAACTGTTTTTT. It encodes CASSRDRTNEKLFF.

The rearrangement links TRBV19 to TRBJ1-1; 7 bases match TRBD1. J gave up 1 base and V 5 bases, and 7 bases lay outside the gene matches. The CDR3 is 15 amino acids. The germline V gene has CDR1 LNHDA and CDR2 SQIVND (reference sequence). CDR3 amino acids: CASSAREGANTEAFF. The CDR3 DNA sequence: TGTGCCAGTAGTGCTCGGGAGGGGGCGAACACTGAAGCTTTCTTT.

The chain combines TRBV7-2 with TRBJ2-1; 8 bases fit TRBD2. Germline V gene lookup returns CDR1 SGHTA and CDR2 FQGNSA. This CDR3 comprises 15 residues. V lost 2 bases, J lost 4 bases, and 4 bases stayed unmatched. CDR3 DNA: TGTGCCAGCAGCTTAATTAGCGGGACATACAATGAGCAGTTCTTC. This gives the protein CASSLISGTYNEQFF.

This clone was found once. V usage is TRBV19 and J usage is TRBJ1-5; D is uncertain. The CDR3 is 17 residues long. V shed 1 base and J shed 3 bases, with 16 bases lying between them. Germline V CDR1 and CDR2: LNHDA, SQIVND (reference sequence). The CDR3: CASSIASPRPNNQPQHF. The CDR3 nucleotides read TGTGCCAGTAGTATAGCCAGCCCGCGACCTAACAATCAGCCCCAGCATTTT. Variable domain in full (rest from reference TRBV19 and TRBJ1-5): DGGITQSPKYLFRKEGQNVTLSCEQNLNHDAMYWYRQDPGQGLRLIYYSQIVNDFQKGDIAEGYSVSREKKESFPLTVTSAQKNPTAFYLCASSIASPRPNNQPQHFGDGTRLSIL.

The V call is TRBV4-2, the J call TRBJ2-2, with 8 bases fitting TRBD2. The CDR3 has 19 amino acids. J gave up 0 bases and V 0 bases, and 9 bases lay outside the gene matches. Looked up from germline, CDR1 is LGHNA and CDR2 is YNFKEQ. Written as DNA, the CDR3 is TGTGCCAGCAGCCAAGATCTGCGCGGGGGGACCTCGAACACCGGGGAGCTGTTTTTT. Protein sequence: CASSQDLRGGTSNTGELFF.

The J gene is TRBJ2-3, the V gene TRBV9; 9 positions agree with TRBD2. Germline V gene sequence: CDR1 SGDLS, CDR2 YYNGEE. CDR3 size: 18 residues. V shed 0 bases, J shed 1 base, and the junction held 9 bases outside the gene matches. The CDR3: CASSVEAGGPFGTDTQYF. The CDR3 coding sequence is TGTGCCAGCAGCGTAGAGGCGGGGGGGCCGTTTGGCACAGATACGCAGTATTTT.

This sequence joins TRBV5-6 and TRBJ1-4; the match to TRBD1 covers 9 bases. The V gene's germline CDR1 is SGHDT and CDR2 YYEEEE. V dropped 4 bases and J dropped 7; count of bases not matched to a gene: 5. The CDR3 sequence is 14 residues long. CDR3 nucleotides: TGTGCCAGCAGCCCGGGACAGGGAATTGAAAAACTGTTTTTT. It translates to CASSPGQGIEKLFF.

V and J are TRBV30 and TRBJ1-4; tentative D call: TRBD1 (5 bases). The germline V gene has CDR1 GTSNPN and CDR2 SVGIG (reference sequence). Trimming cost V 0 bases and J 8 bases, with 10 bases left between them. The CDR3 has 13 residues. CDR3 in amino acids: CAWSVGVKEKLFF. The CDR3 DNA reads TGTGCCTGGAGTGTAGGGGTTAAAGAAAAACTGTTTTTT. Looking up the rest from reference TRBV30 and TRBJ1-4 gives the full variable domain: SQTIHQWPATLVQPVGSPLSLECTVEGTSNPNLYWYRQAAGRGLQLLFYSVGIGQISSEVPQNLSASRPQDRQFILSSKKLLLSDSGFYLCAWSVGVKEKLFFGSGTQLSVL.

This clone has a single count. CDR3 in DNA: TGTGCCAGCAGCGTACTAGCTCAGGGGTCCTACAATGAGCAGTTCTTC. Translation gives CASSVLAQGSYNEQFF. The chain is built from TRBV9 and TRBJ2-1, with TRBD1 as a possible D gene (6 bases). The CDR3 consists of 16 residues. Germline CDR1 is SGDLS and CDR2 is YYNGEE. Deletions cut 1 base from V and 1 base from J, with 12 bases between.

The chain carries TRBV7-2 and TRBJ1-3, with TRBD1 identical over 8 bases. Unmatched junction bases numbered 12, after V lost 5 bases and J lost 0 bases. The CDR3 consists of 18 residues. CDR1 and CDR2 (germline): SGHTA, FQGNSA. CDR3 protein: CASSPGRQGILSGNTIYF. CDR3 DNA: TGTGCCAGCAGCCCCGGAAGACAGGGGATCCTCTCTGGAAACACCATATATTTT. The variable domain in full, completed from reference TRBV7-2 and TRBJ1-3, reads GAGVSQSPSNKVTEKGKDVELRCDPISGHTALYWYRQSLGQGLEFLIYFQGNSAPDKSGLPSDRFSAERTGGSVSTLTIQRTQQEDSAVYLCASSPGRQGILSGNTIYFGEGSWLTVV.

The chain has TRBV19 and TRBJ1-5; D gene ambiguous. Between the trimmed V and J ends, which lost 9 bases and 5 bases, there was a span of 17 bases. The CDR3 covers 14 residues. From germline, CDR1 is LNHDA and CDR2 SQIVND (reference sequence). The chain's CDR3 is CASRAYRADQPQHF. CDR3 DNA: TGTGCCAGCCGGGCCTACCGGGCCGATCAGCCCCAGCATTTT.

V gene TRBV15 combines with J gene TRBJ1-3; 8 nucleotides line up with TRBD1. The V gene's germline CDR1 is LNHNV and CDR2 YYDKDF (reference sequence). The CDR3 is 13 amino acids. Trimming removed 5 bases from V and 4 bases from J; junction bases left unmatched: 1. CDR3 protein: CATSAGGGNTIYF. The CDR3 nucleotides read TGTGCCACCAGCGCAGGGGGCGGAAACACCATATATTTT.

DNA for the CDR3: TGCGCCAGCAGCTTCAGGGGACAGATAGACGAGCAGTACTTC. Protein: CASSFRGQIDEQYF. V and J are TRBV5-1 and TRBJ2-7; 7 nucleotides match TRBD1. The CDR3 totals 14 residues. With V trimmed by 2 bases and J by 5 bases, 7 bases remained unmatched. Germline CDR1 reads SGHRS; CDR2 reads YFSETQ.